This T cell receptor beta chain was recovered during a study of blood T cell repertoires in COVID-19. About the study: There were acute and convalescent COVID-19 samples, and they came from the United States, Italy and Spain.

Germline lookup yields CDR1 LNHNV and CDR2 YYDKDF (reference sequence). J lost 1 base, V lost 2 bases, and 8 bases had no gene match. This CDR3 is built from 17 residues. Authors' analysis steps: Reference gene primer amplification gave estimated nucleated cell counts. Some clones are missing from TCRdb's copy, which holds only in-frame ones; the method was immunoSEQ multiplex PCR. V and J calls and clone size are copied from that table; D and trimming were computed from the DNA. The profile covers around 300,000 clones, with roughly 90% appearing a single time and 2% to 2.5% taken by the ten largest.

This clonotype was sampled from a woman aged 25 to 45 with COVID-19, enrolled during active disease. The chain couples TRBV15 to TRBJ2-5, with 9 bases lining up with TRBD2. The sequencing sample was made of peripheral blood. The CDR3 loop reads CATSRRGAGGVQETQYF. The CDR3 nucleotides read TGTGCCACCAGCAGAAGGGGAGCGGGGGGTGTCCAAGAGACCCAGTACTTC.